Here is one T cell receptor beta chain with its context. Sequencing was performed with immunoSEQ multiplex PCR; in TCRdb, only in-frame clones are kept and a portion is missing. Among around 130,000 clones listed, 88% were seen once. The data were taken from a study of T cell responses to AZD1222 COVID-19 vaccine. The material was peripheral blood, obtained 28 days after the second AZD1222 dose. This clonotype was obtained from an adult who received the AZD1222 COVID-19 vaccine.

This CDR3 is CAISERATSYNEQFF. The CDR3 nucleotides read TGTGCCATCAGTGAGAGGGCTACGTCCTACAATGAGCAGTTCTTC. The chain recombines TRBV10-3 with TRBJ2-1; no reliable D call. Trimming stripped 2 bases from V and 1 base from J, with 9 bases between. The CDR3 is made up of 15 amino acids. The V gene's germline CDR1 is ENHRY and CDR2 SYGVKD.